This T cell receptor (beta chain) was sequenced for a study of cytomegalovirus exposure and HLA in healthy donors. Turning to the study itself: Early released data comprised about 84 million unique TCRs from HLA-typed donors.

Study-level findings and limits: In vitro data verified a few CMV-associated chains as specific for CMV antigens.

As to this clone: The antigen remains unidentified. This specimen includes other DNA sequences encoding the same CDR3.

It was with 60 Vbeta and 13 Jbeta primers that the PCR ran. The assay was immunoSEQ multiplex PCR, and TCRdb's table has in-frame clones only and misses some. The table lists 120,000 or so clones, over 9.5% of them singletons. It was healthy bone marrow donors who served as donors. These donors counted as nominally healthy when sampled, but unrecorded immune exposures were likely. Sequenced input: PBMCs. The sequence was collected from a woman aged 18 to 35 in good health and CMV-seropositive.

The CDR3 DNA reads TGTGCCAGTACCCGGGACAAGTCCGCGGATACGCAGTATTTT. Amino acids: CASTRDKSADTQYF. The chain joins TRBV19 to TRBJ2-3; the D gene is possibly TRBD1 (6 bases). This CDR3 has 14 residues. Germline CDR1 reads LNHDA; CDR2 reads SQIVND (reference sequence). Trimming cost V 7 bases and J 6 bases, with 17 bases left between them.